The TCR beta chain under discussion was sequenced for a study of breast tumors, draining lymph nodes, adjacent tissues. General study results and limits: Findings are consistent with lymph node origin and intratumoral expansion of most tumor T cells.

Axillary draining lymph nodes of breast cancer patients supplied the node samples. Per the germline V gene, CDR1 is SEHNR and CDR2 is FQNEAQ (reference sequence). This CDR3 comprises 13 residues. Trimming removed 3 bases at V and 2 bases at J, with 7 bases between. TCRdb recomputed calls from the multiplex PCR reads with MiXCR, one row per CDR3 protein. This table holds some 130,000 distinct CDR3 sequences, 15% to 20% found once. This clonotype has a count of ten or more. Its antigen remains unknown. The sequence came from a female donor with breast cancer. Some clones in this sample may be carry-over from other donors' samples. This chain links TRBV7-9 with TRBJ2-5, with TRBD1 as a possible D gene (5 bases). The specimen was axillary lymph node tissue. CDR3 residues: CASSLGPQETQYF. The DNA for the CDR3 is TGTGCCAGCAGCTTGGGGCCTCAAGAGACCCAGTACTTC.